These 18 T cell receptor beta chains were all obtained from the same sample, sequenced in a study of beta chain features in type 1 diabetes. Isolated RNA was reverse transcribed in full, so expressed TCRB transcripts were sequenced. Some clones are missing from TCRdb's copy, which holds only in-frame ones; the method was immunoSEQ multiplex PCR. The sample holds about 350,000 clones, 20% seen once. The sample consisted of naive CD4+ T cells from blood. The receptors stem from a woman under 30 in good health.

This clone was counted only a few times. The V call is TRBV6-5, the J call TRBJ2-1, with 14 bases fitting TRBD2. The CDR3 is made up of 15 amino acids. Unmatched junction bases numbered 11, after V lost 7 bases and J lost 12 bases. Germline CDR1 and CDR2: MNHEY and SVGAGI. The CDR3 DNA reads TGTGCCAGCAAGGTGGGACTAGCGGGAGTCGAGGGGCAGTTCTTC. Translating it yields CASKVGLAGVEGQFF.

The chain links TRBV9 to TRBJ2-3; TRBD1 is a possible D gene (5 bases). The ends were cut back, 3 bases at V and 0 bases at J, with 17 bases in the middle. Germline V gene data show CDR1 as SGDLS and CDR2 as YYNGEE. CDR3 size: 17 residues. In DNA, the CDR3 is TGTGCCAGCAGCGCTACCCCCCAGGGATTTAGCACAGATACGCAGTATTTT. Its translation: CASSATPQGFSTDTQYF.

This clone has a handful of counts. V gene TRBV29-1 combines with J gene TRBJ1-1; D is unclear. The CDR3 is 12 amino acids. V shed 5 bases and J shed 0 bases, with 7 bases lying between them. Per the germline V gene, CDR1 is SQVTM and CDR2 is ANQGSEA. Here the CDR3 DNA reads TGCAGCGTTTACGACATGAACACTGAAGCTTTCTTT. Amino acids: CSVYDMNTEAFF.

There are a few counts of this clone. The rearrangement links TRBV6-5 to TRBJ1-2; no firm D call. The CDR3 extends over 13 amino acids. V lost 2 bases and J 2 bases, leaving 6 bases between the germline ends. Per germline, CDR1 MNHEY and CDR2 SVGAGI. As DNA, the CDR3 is TGTGCCAGCAGTTACCGGGAGAACTATGGCTACACCTTC. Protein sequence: CASSYRENYGYTF.

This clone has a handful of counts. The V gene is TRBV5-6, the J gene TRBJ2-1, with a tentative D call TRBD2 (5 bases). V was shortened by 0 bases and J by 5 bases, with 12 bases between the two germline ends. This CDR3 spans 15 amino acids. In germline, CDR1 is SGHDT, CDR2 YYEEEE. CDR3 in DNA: TGTGCCAGCAGCTTGGATCTGGCTAGCCACAATGAGCAGTTCTTC. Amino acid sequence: CASSLDLASHNEQFF.

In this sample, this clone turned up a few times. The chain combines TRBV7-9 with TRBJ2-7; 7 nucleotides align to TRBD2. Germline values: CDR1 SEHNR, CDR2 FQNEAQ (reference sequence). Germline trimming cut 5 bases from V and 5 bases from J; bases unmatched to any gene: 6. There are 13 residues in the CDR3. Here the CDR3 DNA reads TGTGCCAGCAGCAGATATCGGGAGGACGAGCAGTACTTC. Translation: CASSRYREDEQYF.

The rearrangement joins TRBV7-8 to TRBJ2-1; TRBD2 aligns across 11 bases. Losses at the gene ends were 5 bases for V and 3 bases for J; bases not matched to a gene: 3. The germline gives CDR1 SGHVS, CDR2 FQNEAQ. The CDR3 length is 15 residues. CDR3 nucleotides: TGTGCCAGCAGCAAGGGACTAGCGGACTACAATGAGCAGTTCTTC. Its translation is CASSKGLADYNEQFF.

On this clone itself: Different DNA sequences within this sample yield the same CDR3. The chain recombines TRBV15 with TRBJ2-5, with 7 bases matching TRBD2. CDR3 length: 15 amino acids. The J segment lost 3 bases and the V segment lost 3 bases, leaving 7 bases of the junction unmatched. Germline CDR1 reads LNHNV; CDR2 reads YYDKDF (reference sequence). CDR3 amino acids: CATSRSLAGEETQYF. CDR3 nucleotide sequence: TGTGCCACCAGCAGGTCCTTAGCGGGTGAAGAGACCCAGTACTTC.

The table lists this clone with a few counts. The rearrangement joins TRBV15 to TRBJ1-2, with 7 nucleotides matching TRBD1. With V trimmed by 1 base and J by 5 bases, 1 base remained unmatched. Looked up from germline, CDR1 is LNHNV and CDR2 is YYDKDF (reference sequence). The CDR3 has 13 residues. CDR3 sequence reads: CATSRAGQYGYTF. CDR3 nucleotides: TGTGCCACCAGCAGAGCGGGACAGTATGGCTACACCTTC.

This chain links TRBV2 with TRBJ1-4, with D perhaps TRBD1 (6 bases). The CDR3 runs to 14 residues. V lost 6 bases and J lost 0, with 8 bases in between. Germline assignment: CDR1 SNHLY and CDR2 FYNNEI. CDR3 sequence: CASRDRTTNEKLFF. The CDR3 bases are TGTGCCAGCAGGGACAGAACAACTAATGAAAAACTGTTTTTT. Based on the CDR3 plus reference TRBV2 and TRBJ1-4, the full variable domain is EPEVTQTPSHQVTQMGQEVILRCVPISNHLYFYWYRQILGQKVEFLVSFYNNEISEKSEIFDDQFSVERPDGSNFTLKIRSTKLEDSAMYFCASRDRTTNEKLFFGSGTQLSVL.

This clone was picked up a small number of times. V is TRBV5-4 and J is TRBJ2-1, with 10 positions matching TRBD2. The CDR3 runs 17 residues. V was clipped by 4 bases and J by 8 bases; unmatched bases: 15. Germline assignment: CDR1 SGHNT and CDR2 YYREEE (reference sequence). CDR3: CASSRGAGSGGAYEQFF. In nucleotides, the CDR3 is TGTGCCAGCAGCCGGGGGGCGGGGAGCGGGGGGGCGTATGAGCAGTTCTTC.

Here the CDR3 DNA reads TGCGCCAGCAGCTTCCAACAGACTAGCGGTGAGCAGTTCTTC. This translates into CASSFQQTSGEQFF. This chain uses TRBV5-1 with TRBJ2-1; 9 bases agree with TRBD2. V trimming: 2 bases; J trimming: 9 bases; junction bases outside the gene matches: 6. The CDR3 is 14 amino acids. The germline V gene has CDR1 SGHRS and CDR2 YFSETQ.

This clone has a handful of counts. CDR3 sequence: CASSSQALQETQYF. The CDR3 nucleotides are TGTGCCAGCAGCTCCCAGGCACTTCAAGAGACCCAGTACTTC. The chain combines TRBV7-2 with TRBJ2-5, with D hard to call. CDR3 length: 14 amino acids. Germline V lookup: CDR1 SGHTA, CDR2 FQGNSA. The V end lost 4 bases, the J end lost 2 bases, and 11 bases lay between the germline ends. The full variable domain, with the rest looked up from reference TRBV7-2 and TRBJ2-5, is GAGVSQSPSNKVTEKGKDVELRCDPISGHTALYWYRQSLGQGLEFLIYFQGNSAPDKSGLPSDRFSAERTGGSVSTLTIQRTQQEDSAVYLCASSSQALQETQYFGPGTRLLVL.

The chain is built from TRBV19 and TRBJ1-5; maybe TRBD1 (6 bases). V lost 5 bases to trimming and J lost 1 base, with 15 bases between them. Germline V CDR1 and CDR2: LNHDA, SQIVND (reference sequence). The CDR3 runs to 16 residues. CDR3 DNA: TGTGCCAGTAGTTCTAGAGGGACATTAAGCAATCAGCCCCAGCATTTT. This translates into CASSSRGTLSNQPQHF.

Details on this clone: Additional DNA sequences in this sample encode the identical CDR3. DNA of the CDR3: TGCGCCAGCAGCTTGGGACAGGGAGAAGCTTTCTTT. Translating it yields CASSLGQGEAFF. The gene calls are TRBV5-1 and TRBJ1-1; 7 bases agree with TRBD1. Germline assignment: CDR1 SGHRS and CDR2 YFSETQ. The CDR3 is made up of 12 amino acids. Trimming cost V 0 bases and J 8 bases; bases outside gene matches: 1.

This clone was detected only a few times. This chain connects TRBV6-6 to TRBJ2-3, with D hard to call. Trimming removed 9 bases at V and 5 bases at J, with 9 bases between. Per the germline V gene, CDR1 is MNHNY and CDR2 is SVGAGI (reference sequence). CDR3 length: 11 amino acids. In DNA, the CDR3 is TGTGCCAGTGGGTCGGGAGATACGCAGTATTTT. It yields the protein CASGSGDTQYF.

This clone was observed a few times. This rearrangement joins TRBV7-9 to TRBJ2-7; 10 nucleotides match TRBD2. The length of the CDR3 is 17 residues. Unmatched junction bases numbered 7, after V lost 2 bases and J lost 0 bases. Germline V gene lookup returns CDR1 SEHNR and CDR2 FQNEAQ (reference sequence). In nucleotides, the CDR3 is TGTGCCAGCAGCTTACGCCTAGCGGGGGTGAGCTCCTACGAGCAGTACTTC. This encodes CASSLRLAGVSSYEQYF.

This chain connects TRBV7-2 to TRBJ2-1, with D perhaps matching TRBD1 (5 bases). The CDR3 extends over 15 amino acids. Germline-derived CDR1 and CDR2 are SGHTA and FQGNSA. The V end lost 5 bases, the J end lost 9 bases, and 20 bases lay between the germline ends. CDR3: CASSARGQGNREQFF. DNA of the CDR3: TGTGCCAGCAGCGCTAGGGGCCAGGGTAACCGTGAGCAGTTCTTC.